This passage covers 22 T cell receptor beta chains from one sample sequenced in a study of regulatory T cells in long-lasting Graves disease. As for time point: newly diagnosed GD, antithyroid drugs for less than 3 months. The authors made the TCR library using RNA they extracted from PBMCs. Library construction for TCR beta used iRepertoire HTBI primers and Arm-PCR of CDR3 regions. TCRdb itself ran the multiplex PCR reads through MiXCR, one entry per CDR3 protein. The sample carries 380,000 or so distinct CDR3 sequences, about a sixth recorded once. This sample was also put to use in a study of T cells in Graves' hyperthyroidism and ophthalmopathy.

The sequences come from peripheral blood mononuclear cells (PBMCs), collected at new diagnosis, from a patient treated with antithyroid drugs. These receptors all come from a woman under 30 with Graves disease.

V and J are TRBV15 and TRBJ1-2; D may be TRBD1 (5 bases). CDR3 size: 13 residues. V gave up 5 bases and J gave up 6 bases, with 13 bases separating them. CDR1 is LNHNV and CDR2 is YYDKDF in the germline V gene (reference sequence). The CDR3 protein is CATSRTGPDGYTF. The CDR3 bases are TGTGCCACCAGCCGTACAGGCCCGGATGGCTACACCTTC.

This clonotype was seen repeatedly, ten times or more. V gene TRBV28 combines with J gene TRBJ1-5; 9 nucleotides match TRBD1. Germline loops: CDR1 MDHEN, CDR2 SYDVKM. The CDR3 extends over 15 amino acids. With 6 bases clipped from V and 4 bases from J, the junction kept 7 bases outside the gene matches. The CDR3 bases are TGTGCCAGCAGACCGGGACAGGGAAAGAATCAGCCCCAGCATTTT. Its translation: CASRPGQGKNQPQHF.

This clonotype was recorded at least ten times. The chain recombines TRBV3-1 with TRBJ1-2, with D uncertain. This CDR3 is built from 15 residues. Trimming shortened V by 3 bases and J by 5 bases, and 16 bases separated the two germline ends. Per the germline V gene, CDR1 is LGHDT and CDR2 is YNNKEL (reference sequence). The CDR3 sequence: CASSQNHGSQYGYTF. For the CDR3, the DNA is TGTGCCAGCAGCCAGAATCACGGGAGTCAATATGGCTACACCTTC. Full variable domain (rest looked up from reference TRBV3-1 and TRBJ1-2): DTAVSQTPKYLVTQMGNDKSIKCEQNLGHDTMYWYKQDSKKFLKIMFSYNNKELIINETVPNRFSPKSPDKAHLNLHINSLELGDSAVYFCASSQNHGSQYGYTFGSGTRLTVV.

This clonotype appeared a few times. CDR3 coding DNA: TGCGCCAGCAGCCGCCGACTAGCGGGAGGCATTACAGATACGCAGTATTTT. Translated: CASSRRLAGGITDTQYF. The genes are TRBV5-1 and TRBJ2-3, with 13 bases aligning to TRBD2. Germline trimming cut 4 bases from V and 3 bases from J; bases unmatched to any gene: 8. CDR1 and CDR2 (germline): SGHRS, YFSETQ. The CDR3 contains 17 residues.

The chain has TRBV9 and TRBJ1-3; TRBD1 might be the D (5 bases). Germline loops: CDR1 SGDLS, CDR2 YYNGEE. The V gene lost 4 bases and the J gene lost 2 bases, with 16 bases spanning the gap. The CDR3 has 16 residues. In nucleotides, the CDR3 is TGTGCCAGCAGCCCCCGGGGGACTGGAGCTGGAAACACCATATATTTT. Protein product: CASSPRGTGAGNTIYF.

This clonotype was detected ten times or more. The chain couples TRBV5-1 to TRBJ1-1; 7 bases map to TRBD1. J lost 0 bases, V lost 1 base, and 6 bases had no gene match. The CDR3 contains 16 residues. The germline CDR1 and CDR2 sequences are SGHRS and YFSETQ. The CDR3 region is CASSLRLGQLNTEAFF. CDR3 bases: TGCGCCAGCAGCTTGAGGTTGGGACAGCTGAACACTGAAGCTTTCTTT.

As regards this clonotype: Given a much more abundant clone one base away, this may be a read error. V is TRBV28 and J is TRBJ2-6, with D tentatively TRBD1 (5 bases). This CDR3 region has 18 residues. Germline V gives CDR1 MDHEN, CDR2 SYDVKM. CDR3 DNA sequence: TGTGCCAGCAGTCCTCTCGGAAACGCTCCCTCTGGGGCCGACGTCCTGACTTTC. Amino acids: CASSPLGNAPSGADVLTF.

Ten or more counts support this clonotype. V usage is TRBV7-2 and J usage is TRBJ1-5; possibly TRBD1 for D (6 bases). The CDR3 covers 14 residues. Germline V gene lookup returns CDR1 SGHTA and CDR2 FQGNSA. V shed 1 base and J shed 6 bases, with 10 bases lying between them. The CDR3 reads CASSLDPGAQPQHF. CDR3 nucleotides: TGTGCCAGCAGCTTAGACCCGGGGGCTCAGCCCCAGCATTTT.

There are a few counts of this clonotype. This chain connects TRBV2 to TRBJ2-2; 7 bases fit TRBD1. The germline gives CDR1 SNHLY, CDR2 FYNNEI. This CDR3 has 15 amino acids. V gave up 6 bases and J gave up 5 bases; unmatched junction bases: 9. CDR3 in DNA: TGTGCCAGCAGATACTTAAGGGGGCGGACCGGGGAGCTGTTTTTT. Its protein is CASRYLRGRTGELFF.

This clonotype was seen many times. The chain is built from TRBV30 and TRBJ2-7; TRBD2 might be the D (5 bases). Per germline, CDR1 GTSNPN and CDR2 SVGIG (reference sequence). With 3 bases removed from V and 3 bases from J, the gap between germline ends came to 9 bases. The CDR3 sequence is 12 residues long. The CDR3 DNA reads TGTGCCTGGAGCTCCGGGGTCTACGAGCAGTACTTC. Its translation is CAWSSGVYEQYF.

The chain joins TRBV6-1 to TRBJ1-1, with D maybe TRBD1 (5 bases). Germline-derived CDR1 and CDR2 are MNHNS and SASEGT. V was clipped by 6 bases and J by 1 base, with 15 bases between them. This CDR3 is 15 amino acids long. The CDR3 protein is CASRYNQDKNTEAFF. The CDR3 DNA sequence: TGTGCCAGCAGGTATAATCAGGACAAGAACACTGAAGCTTTCTTT.

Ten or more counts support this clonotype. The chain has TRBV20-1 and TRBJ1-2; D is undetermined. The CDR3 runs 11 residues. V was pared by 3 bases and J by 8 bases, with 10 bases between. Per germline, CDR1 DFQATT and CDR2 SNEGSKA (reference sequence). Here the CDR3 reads CSARIKHGYTF. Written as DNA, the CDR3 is TGCAGTGCTAGGATTAAGCACGGCTACACCTTC.

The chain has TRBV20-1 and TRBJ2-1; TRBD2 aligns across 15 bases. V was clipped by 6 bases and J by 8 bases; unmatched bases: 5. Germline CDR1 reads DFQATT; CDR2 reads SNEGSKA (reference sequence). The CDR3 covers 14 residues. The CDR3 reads CSAWTSGRAHEQFF. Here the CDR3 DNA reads TGCAGTGCCTGGACTAGCGGGAGGGCCCATGAGCAGTTCTTC.

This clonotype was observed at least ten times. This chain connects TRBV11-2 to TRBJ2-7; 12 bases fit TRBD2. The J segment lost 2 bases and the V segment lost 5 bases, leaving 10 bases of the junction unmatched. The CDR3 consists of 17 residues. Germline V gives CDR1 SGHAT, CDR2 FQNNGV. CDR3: CASSRTSGIKNTYEQYF. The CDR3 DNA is TGTGCCAGCAGCCGGACTAGCGGGATAAAAAACACCTACGAGCAGTACTTC.

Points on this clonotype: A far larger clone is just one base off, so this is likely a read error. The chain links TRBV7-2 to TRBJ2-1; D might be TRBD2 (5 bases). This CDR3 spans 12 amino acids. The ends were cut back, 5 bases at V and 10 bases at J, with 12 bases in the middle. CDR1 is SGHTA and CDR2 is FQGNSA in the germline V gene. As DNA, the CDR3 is TGTGCCAGCAGCGAGACGGGATACGAGCAGTTCTTC. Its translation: CASSETGYEQFF.

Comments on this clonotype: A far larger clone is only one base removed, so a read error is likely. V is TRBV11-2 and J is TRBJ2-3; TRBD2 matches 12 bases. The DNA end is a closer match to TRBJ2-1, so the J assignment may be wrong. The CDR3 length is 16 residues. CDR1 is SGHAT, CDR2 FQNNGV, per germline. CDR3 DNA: TGTGCCAGCAGCCCATCACTAGCGGGAGGTCCGAATGAGCAGTTCTTC. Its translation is CASSPSLAGGPNEQFF.

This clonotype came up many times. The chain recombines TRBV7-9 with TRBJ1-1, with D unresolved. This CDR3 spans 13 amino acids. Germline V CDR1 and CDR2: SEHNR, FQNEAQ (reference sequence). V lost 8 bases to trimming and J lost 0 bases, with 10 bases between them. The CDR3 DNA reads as TGTGCCAGCGGGATCCCCCTGAACACTGAAGCTTTCTTT. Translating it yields CASGIPLNTEAFF.

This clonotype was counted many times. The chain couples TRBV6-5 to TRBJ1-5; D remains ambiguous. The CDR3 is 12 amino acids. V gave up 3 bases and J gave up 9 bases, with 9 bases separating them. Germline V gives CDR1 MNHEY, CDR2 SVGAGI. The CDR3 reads CASSYDTSPQHF. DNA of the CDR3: TGTGCCAGCAGTTATGACACATCGCCCCAGCATTTT.

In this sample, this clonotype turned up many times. CDR3 region: CASGRDRGGGYTF. Written as DNA, the CDR3 is TGTGCCAGCGGCCGGGACAGGGGAGGAGGCTACACCTTC. This chain uses TRBV2 with TRBJ1-2; 10 bases line up with TRBD1. CDR3 length: 13 residues. CDR1 SNHLY and CDR2 FYNNEI come from the germline V gene. V lost 8 bases and J lost 8; bases outside the gene matches: 8.

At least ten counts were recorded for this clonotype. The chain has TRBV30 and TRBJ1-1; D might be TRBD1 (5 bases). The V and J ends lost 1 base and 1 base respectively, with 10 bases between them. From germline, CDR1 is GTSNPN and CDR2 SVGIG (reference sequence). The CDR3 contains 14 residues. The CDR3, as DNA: TGTGCCTGGAGTGCCGGGACTGCGAACACTGAAGCTTTCTTT. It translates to CAWSAGTANTEAFF. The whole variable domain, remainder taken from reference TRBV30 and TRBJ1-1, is SQTIHQWPATLVQPVGSPLSLECTVEGTSNPNLYWYRQAAGRGLQLLFYSVGIGQISSEVPQNLSASRPQDRQFILSSKKLLLSDSGFYLCAWSAGTANTEAFFGQGTRLTVV.

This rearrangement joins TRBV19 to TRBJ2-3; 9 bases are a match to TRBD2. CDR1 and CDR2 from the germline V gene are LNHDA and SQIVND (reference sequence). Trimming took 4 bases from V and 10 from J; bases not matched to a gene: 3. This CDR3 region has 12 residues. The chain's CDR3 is CASSTSGAAQYF. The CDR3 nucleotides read TGTGCCAGTAGTACTAGCGGGGCGGCGCAGTATTTT.

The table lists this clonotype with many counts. This chain's CDR3 is CASSPIRTGSYEQYF. CDR3 nucleotide sequence: TGTGCCAGCAGTCCGATCCGGACAGGCTCCTACGAGCAGTACTTC. The rearrangement links TRBV28 to TRBJ2-7; 7 bases are shared with TRBD1. The CDR3 length is 15 residues. Germline CDR1 reads MDHEN; CDR2 reads SYDVKM. V was clipped by 5 bases and J by 0 bases; unmatched bases: 7.